A selection of T cell receptor beta chains follows, all from one sample in a study of patients and donors after allogeneic stem cell transplantation. TCRdb reprocessed the RT-PCR reads with MiXCR, giving one entry per CDR3 protein. The table records under 170,000 distinct CDR3 sequences, about a third of them present only once. Sequencing was done on a sample of blood, either unsorted or a sorted T cell fraction (not recorded which). The receptor set was obtained from a human donor who was either an allogeneic HSCT recipient or a stem cell or donor lymphocyte infusion donor (not recorded which). It is not recorded whose cells these are; they may come from a transplant donor. CDR3s include the opening cysteine and the closing phenylalanine or tryptophan. The D gene is left open where the match is weak.

CDR3 protein | D gene | V gene
CASSIGRAFNQPQHF | . | TRBV19
CASSLEVPGSPLHF | . | TRBV5-1
CASSPRDPYEQYF | . | TRBV18
CASTQQQYGYTF | . | TRBV28
CSARQGTLNTEAFF | TRBD1 | TRBV20-1
CSARDRLASNNEQFF | TRBD2 | TRBV20-1
CASSLAEGRYTGELFF | . | TRBV4-2
CASSYSGTHNEKPQHF | . | TRBV7-2
CASPGKVPGELFF | . | TRBV2
CASSLPTGELFF | . | TRBV12-3/TRBV12-4
CSVEGRPGTYEQYF | . | TRBV29-1
CASSGGQGLAPEAFF | TRBD1 | TRBV5-1
CASSPPTGGVGTDTQYF | TRBD1 | TRBV12-3/TRBV12-4
CSARGGVGQPQHF | . | TRBV20-1
CASSQAGRGGDTQYF | . | TRBV4-3
CASSPLDRVGTEAFF | TRBD1 | TRBV13
CAISVQIGETQYF | . | TRBV10-3
CASSYSIGETQYF | . | TRBV6-5
CASSSTSGGASEQFF | TRBD2 | TRBV5-1
CASSFFVYNSPLHF | . | TRBV12-3/TRBV12-4
CASSTLGVQPQHF | . | TRBV7-2
CASSPLGGDQPQHF | . | TRBV12-3/TRBV12-4
CASSLATTGDTIYF | . | TRBV7-9
CASSLLQPSMNTEAFF | . | TRBV5-1
CASSLTATEAFF | . | TRBV7-8
CASSLPLGTEAFF | . | TRBV5-6